This passage covers 24 T cell receptor beta chains from one sample sequenced in a study of T cells after yellow fever vaccination. TCRdb called the 5' RACE reads again in MiXCR, with one record for every CDR3 protein. The repertoire has 110,000 to 150,000 distinct CDR3 sequences, around 6.3% of them found once; the top ten carry 0.5% to 0.65%. Material: CD4+ T cells sorted from PBMCs, obtained 10 days after the yellow fever booster vaccination. These receptors originate from a man aged 30-40 years who received the YFV17D yellow fever vaccine.

Many counts were recorded for this clonotype. The chain is built from TRBV7-8 and TRBJ2-7; 7 positions match TRBD1. Germline loops: CDR1 SGHVS, CDR2 FQNEAQ. The CDR3 length is 14 residues. The trim removed 3 bases at V and 2 bases at J, leaving 4 bases unmatched. DNA of the CDR3: TGTGCCAGCAGCTTGAGGGACAGTACCTACGAGCAGTACTTC. This encodes CASSLRDSTYEQYF.

The chain combines TRBV30 with TRBJ1-2; no clear D gene. The CDR3 loop spans 11 amino acids. Germline V lookup: CDR1 GTSNPN, CDR2 SVGIG (reference sequence). V was clipped by 4 bases and J by 7 bases, with 10 bases between them. CDR3 DNA sequence: TGTGCCTGGATGGCAGTTTTTGGCTACACCTTC. It is translated as CAWMAVFGYTF.

Many counts were recorded for this clonotype. This chain's CDR3 is CASSLPTEDTQYF. The CDR3 DNA reads as TGTGCCAGCAGCTTACCCACGGAGGATACGCAGTATTTT. The chain couples TRBV7-2 to TRBJ2-3; D unresolved. The ends were cut back, 2 bases at V and 6 bases at J, with 9 bases in the middle. Per germline, CDR1 SGHTA and CDR2 FQGNSA. The CDR3 is 13 residues long.

This clonotype was recorded at least ten times. The chain uses TRBV7-6 and TRBJ2-5, with a tentative D call TRBD2 (6 bases). The V end lost 3 bases, the J end lost 5 bases, and 10 bases lay between the germline ends. CDR3 length: 13 amino acids. Looked up from germline, CDR1 is SGHVS and CDR2 is FNYEAQ. CDR3 DNA: TGTGCCAGCAGCTTCGCGGGAACTGAGACCCAGTACTTC. This sequence encodes CASSFAGTETQYF.

This clonotype was detected ten times or more. The chain combines TRBV7-9 with TRBJ1-4, with unresolved D. Germline loops: CDR1 SEHNR, CDR2 FQNEAQ (reference sequence). The CDR3 has 16 amino acids. V was trimmed by 4 bases and J by 2 bases, leaving 14 bases between them. The CDR3 is CASSSRTGPTNEKLFF. For the CDR3, the DNA is TGTGCCAGCAGCTCCAGAACCGGGCCCACTAATGAAAAACTGTTTTTT.

This clonotype was seen more than once but under ten times. This rearrangement joins TRBV10-3 to TRBJ2-2; 7 positions match TRBD2. V trimming: 10 bases; J trimming: 4 bases; junction bases outside the gene matches: 9. The length of the CDR3 is 14 residues. Germline V gene lookup returns CDR1 ENHRY and CDR2 SYGVKD. CDR3 in DNA: TGTGCCAGCTCGGGACTACCCACCACCGGGGAGCTGTTTTTT. It is translated as CASSGLPTTGELFF.

V usage is TRBV19 and J usage is TRBJ2-1, with 10 bases aligning to TRBD1. CDR1 LNHDA and CDR2 SQIVND come from the germline V gene (reference sequence). The CDR3 has 16 residues. The junction had 8 bases not matched to a gene; V was cut back by 2 bases and J by 7 bases. This CDR3 is CASSIWDRGSRNEQFF. The CDR3, as DNA: TGTGCCAGTAGTATATGGGACAGGGGAAGTAGGAATGAGCAGTTCTTC.

This clonotype was seen at least ten times. The chain uses TRBV29-1 and TRBJ2-7, with D perhaps TRBD1 (5 bases). Between the trimmed V and J ends, which lost 7 bases and 4 bases, there was a span of 17 bases. The CDR3 runs 13 residues. Germline CDR1 reads SQVTM; CDR2 reads ANQGSEA. CDR3 nucleotides: TGCAGCGCTCTGGGATCAGGGTCGTACGAGCAGTACTTC. It yields the protein CSALGSGSYEQYF.

This clonotype was observed a handful of times. One end of the junction does not line up with germline, which may come from a read error. This chain connects TRBV10-3 to TRBJ2-7, with 15 bases identical to TRBD2. The germline V gene has CDR1 ENHRY and CDR2 SYGVKD. The CDR3 contains 13 residues. The CDR3 DNA is TGTGCCATCAGGGGACTAGCGGGAGGACCAATGGACTTC. Protein sequence: CAIRGLAGGPMDF.

This clonotype was counted at least ten times. The chain carries TRBV6-1 and TRBJ1-5, with 8 nucleotides matching TRBD1. V shed 5 bases, J shed 7 bases, and the junction held 10 bases outside the gene matches. CDR3 size: 15 residues. Per germline, CDR1 MNHNS and CDR2 SASEGT. The CDR3 coding sequence is TGTGCCAGCAGTCCCGGGACAGGAGTAGAGCAGCCCCAGCATTTT. Translation: CASSPGTGVEQPQHF.

At least ten counts were recorded for this clonotype. The chain couples TRBV5-1 to TRBJ2-3; D remains ambiguous. This CDR3 has 15 residues. V lost 3 bases to trimming and J lost 1 base, with 12 bases between them. The germline V gene encodes CDR1 SGHRS and CDR2 YFSETQ. The CDR3 region is CASSSTGHGTDTQYF. CDR3 in DNA: TGCGCCAGCAGCTCGACCGGGCATGGCACAGATACGCAGTATTTT.

There are a few counts of this clonotype. The chain joins TRBV12-3 or TRBV12-4 to TRBJ1-2; no firm D call. The CDR3 totals 13 residues. V was clipped by 3 bases and J by 7 bases, with 12 bases between them. This CDR3 is CASSFEGVGGYTF. The CDR3 bases are TGTGCCAGCAGTTTCGAGGGAGTGGGTGGCTACACCTTC.

The chain links TRBV28 to TRBJ1-1, with TRBD1 matching over 12 bases. Germline CDR1 reads MDHEN; CDR2 reads SYDVKM. This CDR3 comprises 20 residues. V lost 6 bases and J lost 2; bases outside the gene matches: 19. The CDR3 nucleotides are TGTGCCAGCAGACCTGCCGGGACAGGGGGCCTGATGTACCGAAACACTGAAGCTTTCTTT. Amino acid sequence: CASRPAGTGGLMYRNTEAFF.

The table lists this clonotype with many counts. V and J are TRBV20-1 and TRBJ1-1, with D unresolved. Germline V gene sequence: CDR1 DFQATT, CDR2 SNEGSKA (reference sequence). This CDR3 comprises 11 residues. Trimming pared 4 bases from V and 10 bases from J, leaving 13 bases between. The CDR3 sequence: CSAILRGGAFF. As DNA, the CDR3 is TGCAGTGCTATCCTCCGGGGTGGAGCTTTCTTT.

This clonotype was detected many times. J is TRBJ2-1 and V is TRBV5-1; 13 bases match TRBD2. The CDR3 totals 19 residues. The junction had 9 bases not matched to a gene; V was cut back by 2 bases and J by 1 base. In germline, CDR1 is SGHRS, CDR2 YFSETQ. The chain's CDR3 is CASSLTPGLAGLSYNEQFF. The DNA of the CDR3 is TGCGCCAGCAGCTTAACCCCGGGACTAGCGGGACTGTCCTACAATGAGCAGTTCTTC.

The chain combines TRBV20-1 with TRBJ2-2; the D gene is possibly TRBD2 (5 bases). Germline V gene sequence: CDR1 DFQATT, CDR2 SNEGSKA (reference sequence). V lost 0 bases and J lost 6, with 23 bases in between. CDR3 length equals 18 residues. CDR3 in DNA: TGCAGTGCTAGAGAATTCGTGGGCGCGGGTAAATTTCCCGGGGAGCTGTTTTTT. Translated, it gives CSAREFVGAGKFPGELFF.

About this clonotype itself: Since a much larger clone is just one base distant, this may be a read error. The chain couples TRBV5-1 to TRBJ2-7; D is unclear. Germline CDR1 and CDR2: SGHRS and YFSETQ. CDR3 length equals 13 residues. The CDR3 loop is CASSFLGNYKQYF. The DNA for the CDR3 is TGCGCCAGCAGCTTTTTAGGGAACTACAAGCAGTACTTC. The variable domain in full, completed from reference TRBV5-1 and TRBJ2-7, reads KAGVTQTPRYLIKTRGQQVTLSCSPISGHRSVSWYQQTPGQGLQFLFEYFSETQRNKGNFPGRFSGRQFSNSRSEMNVSTLELGDSALYLCASSFLGNYKQYFGPGTRLTVT.

CDR3 sequence (DNA): TGTGCCAGCAGTCGCCGACTAGCGGGAGGCCAGGCCCAAGAGACCCAGTACTTC. Its translation: CASSRRLAGGQAQETQYF. The V gene is TRBV7-3, the J gene TRBJ2-5; 13 nucleotides align to TRBD2. V shed 6 bases and J 1 base; nucleotides not matched to a gene: 11. CDR1 SGHTA and CDR2 FQGTGA come from the germline V gene. The CDR3 sequence is 18 residues long.

In this sample, this clonotype turned up many times. V and J are TRBV13 and TRBJ2-5, with TRBD1 matching over 9 bases. Losses at the gene ends were 3 bases for V and 4 bases for J; bases not matched to a gene: 3. The CDR3 sequence is 14 residues long. Germline CDR1 reads PRHDT; CDR2 reads FYEKMQ (reference sequence). The CDR3 DNA follows: TGTGCCAGCAGCTTCCGGGGACAGGGAGAGACCCAGTACTTC. This translates into CASSFRGQGETQYF.

This clonotype was observed a handful of times. This chain links TRBV6-1 with TRBJ1-2, with TRBD1 matching over 9 bases. Trimming cost V 8 bases and J 2 bases; bases outside gene matches: 6. From germline, CDR1 is MNHNS and CDR2 SASEGT. The CDR3 sequence is 14 residues long. CDR3 DNA: TGTGCCAGCGGCCGAGGACAGGGGAACTATGGCTACACCTTC. This codes for CASGRGQGNYGYTF.

This clonotype came up many times. The genes are TRBV4-3 and TRBJ1-2; a weak D match, TRBD1 (5 bases). CDR1 is LGHNA and CDR2 is YSLEER in the germline V gene. Trimming cost V 1 base and J 2 bases, with 11 bases left between them. The CDR3 is 15 amino acids. The CDR3 sequence is CASSQVGRANYGYTF. The DNA of the CDR3 is TGCGCCAGCAGCCAAGTGGGCAGGGCCAACTATGGCTACACCTTC.

The rearrangement links TRBV11-3 to TRBJ2-1, with TRBD2 matching 14 bases. V was clipped by 1 base and J by 9 bases; unmatched bases: 5. Germline V gives CDR1 SGHNT, CDR2 YENEEA. The CDR3 length is 16 residues. CDR3 nucleotides: TGTGCCAGCAGCTTAGGGGGGGGACTAGCGGGAGTTGAGCAGTTCTTC. Protein sequence: CASSLGGGLAGVEQFF.

In its sample, this clonotype was seen many times. The chain has TRBV12-3 or TRBV12-4 and TRBJ2-5, with 7 bases fitting TRBD2. This CDR3 comprises 13 residues. The junction had 9 bases not matched to a gene; V was cut back by 10 bases and J by 4 bases. This CDR3 reads CATGERDLETQYF. The CDR3 nucleotides are TGTGCCACCGGGGAGCGGGATTTAGAGACCCAGTACTTC.

The rearrangement links TRBV6-2 or TRBV6-3 to TRBJ2-1; D is ambiguous. The CDR3 runs to 13 residues. Germline CDR1 and CDR2: MNHEY and SVGEGT. Trimming removed 8 bases at V and 8 bases at J, with 16 bases between. As DNA, the CDR3 is TGTGCCAGCGGAAATACCCCCAATTATGAGCAGTTCTTC. Protein: CASGNTPNYEQFF.